Listed below are T cell receptor beta chains from one sample, sequenced in a study of T cell responses to AZD1222 COVID-19 vaccine. Measured with immunoSEQ multiplex PCR; TCRdb has only the in-frame clones, and not every one. The sample contains approximately 150,000 clones, 85% to 95% of which appear only once. This specimen was peripheral blood, taken on day 0 of AZD1222 vaccination. These receptors originate from an adult in good health. The conserved cysteine and the conserved F or W are not part of the CDR3 here. Expanded clones get a size class; other rows say once, few or many, or leave the size out.

clone_size | j_call | v_call | cdr3_aa
. | TRBJ1-5 | TRBV6-6 | ASSQLGQGAFGNQPQH
. | TRBJ1-4 | TRBV7-2 | ASSLRQGPNEKLF
. | TRBJ1-2 | TRBV19 | ASSIAQGAGRAYGYT
. | TRBJ1-1 | TRBV19 | ASSIGRTDTEAF
. | TRBJ1-1 | TRBV2 | ASMGANTEAF
. | TRBJ2-1 | TRBV7-2 | ASSLGLAGAGEQF
. | TRBJ2-7 | TRBV5-5 | ASSGDRGRGEQY
. | TRBJ1-6 | TRBV30 | AWGTGYNSPLH
few | TRBJ1-1 | TRBV7-6 | ASSSPTGLNTEAF
. | TRBJ2-7 | TRBV6-2/TRBV6-3 | ASSFSYEQY
once | TRBJ2-3 | TRBV11-3 | ASSLGSGGRTDTQY
. | TRBJ1-3 | TRBV5-8 | ASSPTGLSGNTIY
few | TRBJ2-7 | TRBV4-1 | ASSQNAAGPTYEQY
. | TRBJ1-5 | TRBV9 | ASSAGQGGRNQPQH
. | TRBJ2-1 | TRBV13 | ASSFGTSANEQF
. | TRBJ1-1 | TRBV28 | ASRSGGREDTEAF
. | TRBJ1-1 | TRBV7-9 | ASSEAGPNTEAF
. | TRBJ1-1 | TRBV5-6 | ASSFTGEVRTEAF
. | TRBJ1-2 | TRBV24-1 | ATSDPNYGYT
. | TRBJ2-7 | TRBV14 | ASSQGVQLDYEQY
. | TRBJ2-7 | TRBV28 | ASSLGTGALSEQY
. | TRBJ2-7 | TRBV30 | AWSTGTANEQY
. | TRBJ2-7 | TRBV7-9 | ASSSFGGATYEQY
. | TRBJ2-6 | TRBV6-5 | ASSSLVSGANVLT
. | TRBJ2-2 | TRBV6-4 | ASSPIAGENAGELF
once | TRBJ1-3 | TRBV5-1 | ASRGGFESGNTIY
. | TRBJ2-5 | TRBV11-3 | ASSLGGPLAGISDQETQY
. | TRBJ2-7 | TRBV28 | ASSWTSGYEQY
. | TRBJ1-4 | TRBV21-1 | ASRTGSDNEKLF
. | TRBJ1-2 | TRBV27 | ASSLSRRGEANYGYT
few | TRBJ1-5 | TRBV7-2 | ASSLAWGQPQH
. | TRBJ1-6 | TRBV2 | ASSQDRGGPLH
. | TRBJ1-1 | TRBV24-1 | ATSEAGEAF
. | TRBJ1-2 | TRBV2 | ASSLGRTYGYT
. | TRBJ1-1 | TRBV5-4 | ASSLGRGAPRPLNTEAF
. | TRBJ2-1 | TRBV11-2 | ASTPAEGVYNEQF
. | TRBJ1-2 | TRBV6-2/TRBV6-3 | ASRYVVSNYGYT
. | TRBJ1-2 | TRBV28 | ATETGGEGYT
. | TRBJ2-2 | TRBV11-3 | ASSWGTRNTGELF
. | TRBJ2-1 | TRBV30 | AWRAAVGNEQF
. | TRBJ2-1 | TRBV29-1 | SAAGEVSSYNEQF
. | TRBJ1-5 | TRBV19 | ASSMGVLSNQPQH
. | TRBJ1-1 | TRBV15 | ATSRLSGVRYTEAF
once | TRBJ2-7 | TRBV4-2 | ASSQDRASYQQY
. | TRBJ1-1 | TRBV5-1 | ASSFTGTGGYGEAF
. | TRBJ1-1 | TRBV30 | AWSSGSEAF
. | TRBJ1-1 | TRBV7-6 | ASSRLTGNTEAF
. | TRBJ1-2 | TRBV14 | ASSPGFNYGYT
few | TRBJ2-3 | TRBV4-1 | ASSIDRASTDTQY
. | TRBJ2-2 | TRBV5-6 | ASSLRRQGATGELF
. | TRBJ1-2 | TRBV3-1/TRBV3-2 | ASSQLARGNYGYT
. | TRBJ1-3 | TRBV30 | AWSYSSSGNTIY
few | TRBJ1-3 | TRBV2 | ASSGSWGQGLSGNTIY
. | TRBJ2-1 | TRBV2 | ASSVAGGANEQF
. | TRBJ1-5 | TRBV4-1 | ASSRLQGYNQPQH
once | TRBJ1-2 | TRBV18 | ASSLLSQDVSYEGDGYT